The 24 T cell receptor beta chains given below trace back to one sample, sequenced in a study of radiotherapy plus CTLA-4 blockade in lung cancer. TCRdb keeps only in-frame clones here, not all; method: immunoSEQ multiplex PCR. The repertoire holds some 87,000 clones, with about four fifths as singletons. Specimen: peripheral blood, collected from a patient treated with radiotherapy plus ipilimumab. Receptors were obtained from a human donor with non-small cell lung cancer that progressed on radiotherapy plus ipilimumab.

This clone was seen just once. This rearrangement joins TRBV6-6 to TRBJ2-6; D perhaps matches TRBD1 (5 bases). This CDR3 is 16 amino acids long. Germline V gene lookup returns CDR1 MNHNY and CDR2 SVGAGI (reference sequence). Trimming cost V 6 bases and J 0 bases, with 12 bases left between them. The CDR3 region has the DNA TGTGCCAGCAGCGACAGTAAACTCTCTGGGGCCAACGTCCTGACTTTC. It translates to CASSDSKLSGANVLTF.

V usage is TRBV7-2 and J usage is TRBJ2-5, with 7 bases matching TRBD2. The CDR3 consists of 14 residues. V lost 2 bases and J lost 2; bases outside the gene matches: 2. Germline values: CDR1 SGHTA, CDR2 FQGNSA. In nucleotides, the CDR3 is TGTGCCAGCAGCTTAATGGGGGGGCAAGAGACCCAGTACTTC. This codes for CASSLMGGQETQYF.

J is TRBJ1-4 and V is TRBV30; D possibly corresponds to TRBD1 (5 bases). This CDR3 is 12 amino acids long. Germline V gives CDR1 GTSNPN, CDR2 SVGIG (reference sequence). V lost 2 bases to trimming and J lost 6 bases, with 7 bases between them. CDR3 region: CAWSRGYEKLFF. The CDR3, as DNA: TGTGCCTGGAGTCGGGGGTATGAAAAACTGTTTTTT.

The V gene is TRBV7-9, the J gene TRBJ2-2; 8 nucleotides match TRBD2. Germline V lookup: CDR1 SEHNR, CDR2 FQNEAQ (reference sequence). The CDR3 extends over 13 amino acids. V shed 8 bases and J 6 bases; nucleotides not matched to a gene: 5. The CDR3 nucleotides read TGTGCCAGCCCCGGGGGGGCGTCCGGGGAGCTGTTTTTT. This sequence encodes CASPGGASGELFF.

CDR3 coding DNA: TGTGCCAGCGGGGGACAGCCGAACACTGAAGCTTTCTTT. Encoded protein: CASGGQPNTEAFF. V gene TRBV7-2 combines with J gene TRBJ1-1, with 7 bases aligning to TRBD1. This CDR3 is built from 13 residues. The V gene's germline CDR1 is SGHTA and CDR2 FQGNSA. Losses at the gene ends were 8 bases for V and 1 base for J; bases not matched to a gene: 4.

The chain carries TRBV29-1 and TRBJ1-1, with 12 bases that match TRBD1. The CDR3 covers 15 residues. V dropped 7 bases and J dropped 1; count of bases not matched to a gene: 7. The V gene's germline CDR1 is SQVTM and CDR2 ANQGSEA. CDR3 amino acids: CSAGTGGRGNTEAFF. The DNA of the CDR3 is TGCAGCGCAGGGACAGGGGGCCGCGGGAACACTGAAGCTTTCTTT.

This rearrangement joins TRBV27 to TRBJ2-7, with TRBD2 identical over 10 bases. This CDR3 has 15 residues. In germline, CDR1 is MNHEY, CDR2 SMNVEV (reference sequence). With V trimmed by 3 bases and J by 2 bases, 4 bases remained unmatched. CDR3 coding DNA: TGTGCCAGCAGTTTTTTAGCGGGGGGTGCCTACGAGCAGTACTTC. It codes for CASSFLAGGAYEQYF.

The chain employs TRBV7-2 and TRBJ2-3; D tentatively fits TRBD1 or TRBD2 (5 bases each). Germline lookup yields CDR1 SGHTA and CDR2 FQGNSA. The V end was cut by 1 base, the J end by 4 bases, with 15 bases between. This CDR3 has 16 amino acids. CDR3 region: CASSLDGAGNPDTQYF. The CDR3, as DNA: TGTGCCAGCAGCTTAGACGGGGCAGGGAATCCAGATACGCAGTATTTT.

With regard to this clone: The junction and the germline gene differ at one end; a read error may be behind it. V gene TRBV9 combines with J gene TRBJ1-2; D might be TRBD1 (6 bases). CDR3 length: 18 amino acids. Germline V gives CDR1 SGDLS, CDR2 YYNGEE. The CDR3 DNA follows: TGTGCCGGCAGCGTAGCCAGCTCTCCCTTACAGGGAAACTATGGCTACACCTTC. Protein sequence: CAGSVASSPLQGNYGYTF.

V usage is TRBV6-5 and J usage is TRBJ2-3, with TRBD2 as a possible D gene (5 bases). The CDR3 length is 14 residues. Trimming stripped 8 bases from V and 3 bases from J, with 15 bases between. Germline V gives CDR1 MNHEY, CDR2 SVGAGI. The CDR3 region has the DNA TGTGCCAGCGCCTTGGGCCGCGGGACAGATACGCAGTATTTT. Protein product: CASALGRGTDTQYF.

The chain couples TRBV7-2 to TRBJ2-5; unclear D gene. Per germline, CDR1 SGHTA and CDR2 FQGNSA. The ends were cut back, 4 bases at V and 5 bases at J, with 11 bases in the middle. CDR3 length: 13 residues. Here the CDR3 DNA reads TGTGCCAGCAGCTGGGCCCAAGGGGAGACCCAGTACTTC. This gives the protein CASSWAQGETQYF.

V and J are TRBV6-1 and TRBJ1-1; 9 bases fit TRBD1. The CDR3 is 15 amino acids. The V gene end was trimmed by 2 bases and the J gene end by 5 bases; junction bases not matched to a gene: 6. The germline V gene has CDR1 MNHNS and CDR2 SASEGT. DNA for the CDR3: TGTGCCAGCAGTGAAACCGGGACAGGGAGGACTGAAGCTTTCTTT. Protein sequence: CASSETGTGRTEAFF.

V is TRBV9 and J is TRBJ2-3; 7 bases align to TRBD2. The CDR3 runs 15 residues. After removal of 4 bases from V and 2 bases from J, the junction contained 7 bases not matched to a gene. Germline V gene sequence: CDR1 SGDLS, CDR2 YYNGEE. CDR3 amino acids: CASSSGGGPTDTQYF. CDR3 sequence (DNA): TGTGCCAGCAGCTCGGGAGGAGGGCCCACAGATACGCAGTATTTT.

The chain combines TRBV28 with TRBJ1-5, with 12 bases that match TRBD1. Per the germline V gene, CDR1 is MDHEN and CDR2 is SYDVKM. V was pared by 3 bases and J by 3 bases, with 3 bases of the junction left unmatched. The CDR3 extends over 16 amino acids. The CDR3 region is CASSFGTGGPNQPQHF. The CDR3 DNA is TGTGCCAGCAGTTTTGGGACAGGGGGCCCCAATCAGCCCCAGCATTTT.

The rearrangement uses TRBV27 and TRBJ1-1; TRBD1 matches at 7 bases. Trimming removed 5 bases from V and 5 bases from J; junction bases left unmatched: 5. This CDR3 is 13 amino acids long. The germline V gene has CDR1 MNHEY and CDR2 SMNVEV (reference sequence). The DNA of the CDR3 is TGTGCCAGCAGTCTCCTGGGACAGACTGAAGCTTTCTTT. This sequence encodes CASSLLGQTEAFF.

CDR3 in amino acids: CASSQDRGTYNEQFF. The DNA of the CDR3 is TGTGCCAGCAGCCAAGACAGGGGGACCTACAATGAGCAGTTCTTC. This chain connects TRBV4-2 to TRBJ2-1, with TRBD1 identical over 7 bases. This CDR3 is built from 15 residues. V was clipped by 0 bases and J by 2 bases; unmatched bases: 1. The V gene's germline CDR1 is LGHNA and CDR2 YNFKEQ.

The chain joins TRBV6-6 to TRBJ2-5, with TRBD2 as a possible D gene (6 bases). V was clipped by 7 bases and J by 11 bases, with 26 bases between them. Germline V lookup: CDR1 MNHNY, CDR2 SVGAGI (reference sequence). The CDR3 has 15 amino acids. CDR3 bases: TGTGCCAGCACCTCGGTCGGTCTTAACGGGGAGGAGCAGTACTTC. Amino acid sequence: CASTSVGLNGEEQYF.

V gene TRBV5-6 combines with J gene TRBJ2-3; 10 bases map to TRBD2. The CDR3 has 16 amino acids. Unmatched junction bases numbered 13, after V lost 5 bases and J lost 7 bases. Looked up from germline, CDR1 is SGHDT and CDR2 is YYEEEE. The CDR3 spells CASSPKRGGYLYTQYF. CDR3 sequence (DNA): TGTGCCAGCAGTCCTAAGCGGGGGGGATACCTATATACGCAGTATTTT.

The rearrangement uses TRBV9 and TRBJ1-6; TRBD1 agrees at 7 bases. CDR1 and CDR2 (germline): SGDLS, YYNGEE. V trimming: 4 bases; J trimming: 11 bases; junction bases outside the gene matches: 12. The CDR3 covers 15 residues. This CDR3 reads CASSPYQAGGTPLHF. In DNA, the CDR3 is TGTGCCAGCAGCCCCTACCAGGCAGGGGGGACACCCCTCCACTTT.

The rearrangement links TRBV6-5 to TRBJ1-2; 8 bases are shared with TRBD1. The CDR3 totals 14 residues. The V gene's germline CDR1 is MNHEY and CDR2 SVGAGI. The J segment lost 8 bases and the V segment lost 5 bases, leaving 10 bases of the junction unmatched. CDR3 nucleotides: TGTGCCAGCAGTGAAGAGGCAGGGGGCAACGGCTACACCTTC. Translation: CASSEEAGGNGYTF.

The genes are TRBV6-1 and TRBJ2-2; 7 nucleotides line up with TRBD1. V shed 6 bases and J 0 bases; nucleotides not matched to a gene: 1. Per germline, CDR1 MNHNS and CDR2 SASEGT. The CDR3 is 14 amino acids. The CDR3 loop reads CASRDRTNTGELFF. As DNA, the CDR3 is TGTGCCAGCAGGGACAGGACGAACACCGGGGAGCTGTTTTTT.

This chain connects TRBV18 to TRBJ2-7; D is possibly TRBD2 (6 bases). Trimming shortened V by 4 bases and J by 3 bases, and 16 bases separated the two germline ends. The CDR3 length is 15 residues. Germline CDR1 and CDR2: KGHSH and LQKENI. The CDR3 is CASSHRERVGYEQYF. CDR3 bases: TGTGCCAGCTCACACCGGGAGCGGGTGGGCTACGAGCAGTACTTC.

This clone appeared once. V and J are TRBV25-1 and TRBJ1-4; D may be TRBD1 (5 bases). V lost 7 bases to trimming and J lost 3 bases, with 12 bases between them. This CDR3 contains 14 residues. Germline CDR1 reads MGHDK; CDR2 reads SYGVNS. The CDR3, as DNA: TGTGCCAGCAACCAAGGGGTAGCTAATGAAAAACTGTTTTTT. This translates into CASNQGVANEKLFF.

The chain employs TRBV12-5 and TRBJ1-5; D call uncertain. Per germline, CDR1 LGHNT and CDR2 FRNRAP. The CDR3 has 12 amino acids. V lost 7 bases and J 11 bases, leaving 15 bases between the germline ends. The CDR3 region is CASAPPSEAQHF. CDR3 coding DNA: TGTGCTAGTGCGCCTCCTTCAGAAGCCCAGCATTTT.